These T cell receptor beta chains were read from a single sample in a study of blood T cell repertoires in COVID-19. Profiled with immunoSEQ multiplex PCR; TCRdb holds only in-frame clones, not every one. The repertoire holds approximately 210,000 clones, with approximately 90% as singletons. The source material was peripheral blood. All receptors derive from a woman between 35 and 50 years old with acute or convalescent COVID-19. Each CDR3 is given with its conserved first and last residue. The D gene is left open where the match is weak. The size field is filled for only some rows; it gives once, few, many or a size class.

>-|TRBJ1-1|-|TRBV3-1/TRBV3-2
CASSQGRGEAFF
TGTGCCAGCAGCCAAGGGCGCGGTGAAGCTTTCTTT
>-|TRBJ1-1|-|TRBV7-9
CASSSGGAENTEAFF
TGTGCCAGCAGCTCCGGCGGAGCGGAGAACACTGAAGCTTTCTTT
>-|TRBJ1-5|-|TRBV2
CASSEGRAGQPQHF
TGTGCCAGCAGTGAAGGCAGGGCGGGGCAGCCCCAGCATTTT
>TRBD2|TRBJ2-1|-|TRBV7-9
CASSFSGGAFNEQFF
TGTGCCAGCAGCTTTAGCGGGGGGGCATTCAATGAGCAGTTCTTC
>TRBD1|TRBJ1-3|-|TRBV7-8
CASSVTGGGGNTIYF
TGTGCCAGCAGCGTGACAGGGGGCGGAGGAAACACCATATATTTT
>TRBD1|TRBJ1-2|-|TRBV19
CASSRQGSSYGYTF
TGTGCCAGTAGTAGACAGGGGAGCTCCTATGGCTACACCTTC
>-|TRBJ1-2|-|TRBV6-5
CASKRTSDYGYTF
TGTGCCAGCAAGCGGACGTCTGACTATGGCTACACCTTC
>-|TRBJ2-1|-|TRBV25-1
CASSLWARKQFF
TGTGCCAGCAGTTTGTGGGCCCGGAAGCAGTTCTTC
>-|TRBJ1-1|-|TRBV5-5
CASSLGRGRPNTEAFF
TGTGCCAGCAGCTTGGGGAGGGGTAGACCGAACACTGAAGCTTTCTTT
>-|TRBJ2-3|-|TRBV24-1
CATSDFATESTDTQYF
TGTGCCACCAGTGATTTTGCGACAGAAAGCACAGATACGCAGTATTTT
>-|TRBJ2-5|-|TRBV18
CASSPREPQETQYF
TGTGCCAGCTCACCACGGGAGCCCCAAGAGACCCAGTACTTC
>TRBD1|TRBJ1-1|-|TRBV12-3/TRBV12-4
CASSYGDRGSFF
TGTGCCAGCAGTTACGGGGACAGGGGTTCTTTCTTT
>TRBD2|TRBJ2-1|-|TRBV3-1/TRBV3-2
CASSQLSGGALLYNEQFF
TGTGCCAGCAGCCAACTTAGCGGGGGGGCCCTCCTTTACAATGAGCAGTTCTTC
>TRBD1|TRBJ1-2|-|TRBV3-1/TRBV3-2
CASRNRDRDYGYTF
TGTGCCAGCCGGAACCGGGACAGGGATTATGGCTACACCTTC
>-|TRBJ2-3|once|TRBV24-1
CATSDFGGDTQYF
TGTGCCACCAGTGATTTCGGAGGAGATACGCAGTATTTT
>-|TRBJ1-3|-|TRBV11-2
CASSLTFAGNAGNTIYF
TGTGCCAGCAGCCTAACATTTGCCGGGAATGCTGGAAACACCATATATTTT
>-|TRBJ1-1|-|TRBV19
CASTLFWGEMNTEAFF
TGTGCCAGTACCCTTTTCTGGGGGGAAATGAACACTGAAGCTTTCTTT
>TRBD1|TRBJ1-5|-|TRBV9
CASSTGTGSSQPQHF
TGTGCCAGCAGCACCGGGACAGGGTCAAGTCAGCCCCAGCATTTT
>TRBD1|TRBJ1-2|-|TRBV6-5
CASGRDRGYGYTF
TGTGCCAGCGGCCGGGACAGGGGGTATGGCTACACCTTC
>TRBD2|TRBJ2-3|-|TRBV15
CATSRDAVAGGYTDTQYF
TGTGCCACCAGCAGAGATGCGGTAGCGGGGGGTTACACAGATACGCAGTATTTT
>-|TRBJ1-2|-|TRBV29-1
CSVEILTYGYTF
TGCAGCGTTGAGATCCTGACTTATGGCTACACCTTC
>-|TRBJ2-5|-|TRBV29-1
CSVVRGDETQYF
TGCAGCGTTGTCAGGGGGGATGAGACCCAGTACTTC
>TRBD2|TRBJ2-5|-|TRBV5-1
CASSPDSGGVGETQYF
TGCGCCAGCAGCCCAGATAGCGGGGGCGTGGGGGAGACCCAGTACTTC
>-|TRBJ1-3|-|TRBV19
CASRDWAGNTIYF
TGTGCCAGTAGGGACTGGGCTGGAAACACCATATATTTT
>-|TRBJ1-6|-|TRBV12-5
CASGDSYNSPLHF
TGTGCTAGTGGTGACAGTTATAATTCACCCCTCCACTTT
>TRBD1|TRBJ2-5|-|TRBV7-8
CASSLATGQETQYF
TGTGCCAGCAGCTTAGCGACAGGGCAAGAGACCCAGTACTTC
>TRBD1|TRBJ1-4|-|TRBV5-1
CASSFGQGAQRYEKLFF
TGCGCCAGCAGCTTTGGACAGGGGGCACAACGATATGAAAAACTGTTTTTT
>TRBD1|TRBJ1-6|few|TRBV5-1
CASSSTGQINSPLHF
TGCGCCAGCAGCTCTACGGGACAGATTAATTCACCCCTCCACTTT
>-|TRBJ2-5|-|TRBV7-8
CASSSQGPQYF
TGTGCCAGCAGCTCCCAGGGGCCCCAGTACTTC
>TRBD1|TRBJ2-3|once|TRBV5-1
CASSPGGADTQYF
TGCGCCAGCAGCCCAGGGGGTGCAGATACGCAGTATTTT
>-|TRBJ1-5|-|TRBV2
CASSELQGDQPQHF
TGTGCCAGCAGTGAATTACAGGGAGACCAGCCCCAGCATTTT
>TRBD1|TRBJ1-6|-|TRBV3-1/TRBV3-2
CASSRSPGGNSPLHF
TGTGCCAGCAGCCGCTCGCCAGGGGGTAATTCACCCCTCCACTTT
>TRBD1|TRBJ1-2|-|TRBV6-6
CASSRGQARSNYGYTF
TGTGCCAGCAGTCGGGGACAGGCCCGATCTAACTATGGCTACACCTTC
>-|TRBJ1-3|-|TRBV9
CASSAPSPVSGGKSGNTIYF
TGTGCCAGCAGCGCTCCCTCCCCGGTTTCGGGGGGAAAATCTGGAAACACCATATATTTT
>-|TRBJ1-1|-|TRBV6-4
CASSDSIDSNTEAFF
TGTGCCAGCAGTGACTCGATAGACTCAAACACTGAAGCTTTCTTT
>-|TRBJ1-4|-|TRBV29-1
CSGRGTNEKLFF
TGCAGCGGGAGGGGAACTAATGAAAAACTGTTTTTT
>TRBD1|TRBJ1-4|-|TRBV27
CASRWTGRAGDNEKLFF
TGTGCCAGCAGGTGGACAGGGCGGGCGGGGGATAATGAAAAACTGTTTTTT
>TRBD1|TRBJ1-2|few|TRBV5-1
CASSKGQGRGPGYTF
TGCGCCAGCAGCAAGGGACAGGGGCGAGGTCCTGGCTACACCTTC
>-|TRBJ2-3|-|TRBV19
CASSINVYKYF
TGTGCCAGTAGTATCAACGTTTACAAGTATTTT
>-|TRBJ1-4|-|TRBV5-6
CASSLAEGISEKLFF
TGTGCCAGCAGCTTGGCGGAGGGGATCTCTGAAAAACTGTTTTTT
>-|TRBJ1-1|-|TRBV6-4
CAPKPPGTEAFF
TGTGCCCCGAAACCCCCGGGCACTGAAGCTTTCTTT
>-|TRBJ1-5|-|TRBV10-3
CAISDSSNQPQHF
TGTGCCATCAGTGACAGTAGCAATCAGCCCCAGCATTTT